This entry is about one TCR beta chain. Profiled with immunoSEQ multiplex PCR; TCRdb holds only in-frame clones, not every one. The data show roughly 84,000 clones, around 75% seen once. These data come from a study of blood T cell repertoires in COVID-19. Study summary: T cells, B-cell-depleted T cells, or PBMCs provided the cDNA or gDNA that served as material.

The CDR3 length is 15 residues. Germline loops: CDR1 SEHNR, CDR2 FQNEAQ (reference sequence). V lost 5 bases, J lost 6 bases, and 13 bases stayed unmatched. Sequenced material: peripheral blood. V usage is TRBV7-9 and J usage is TRBJ2-7, with 7 positions matching TRBD1. The receptor was isolated from a woman in her forties or fifties with acute or convalescent COVID-19. CDR3 in DNA: TGTGCCAGCAGCATACCGGGACAGCTTTTTTCCGAGCAGTACTTC. This translates into CASSIPGQLFSEQYF.